The TCR beta chain under discussion was sequenced for a study of immune evolution from preneoplasia to lung adenocarcinoma. Study-level points and caveats: Clonality was highest in normal lung, lower in later-stage lesions apparently.

Points on this clone: Its antigen is currently unknown.

V trimming: 1 base; J trimming: 7 bases; junction bases outside the gene matches: 4. The CDR3 covers 14 residues. CDR1 and CDR2 (germline): MGHRA, YSYEKL. Assay used: immunoSEQ multiplex PCR; TCRdb lists only in-frame clones, some missing. Among about 9,600 clones listed, nearly 90% were seen once. The source is a person between 65 and 79 years old with invasive lung adenocarcinoma. Sequenced: FFPE invasive lung adenocarcinoma tissue. This chain joins TRBV4-1 and TRBJ1-5; 7 bases agree with TRBD1. The CDR3 loop is CASSQGAGGQPQHF. Written as DNA, the CDR3 is TGCGCCAGCAGCCAAGGGGCAGGGGGACAGCCCCAGCATTTT.